This T cell receptor beta chain was obtained from a study of cytomegalovirus exposure and HLA in healthy donors. As for the study in general: Roughly 180 million T cells yielded around 120 million unique TCR beta sequences in earlier analysis.

Germline-derived CDR1 and CDR2 are LNHDA and SQIVND (reference sequence). CDR3 size: 15 residues. The V end lost 8 bases, the J end lost 1 base, and 16 bases lay between the germline ends. Overall study results and limits: The availability of immune exposure information extended only to CMV serostatus.

The PCR made use of 60 Vbeta and 13 Jbeta primers. Methods used by the authors: In a later analysis, the count reached some 75 million unique TCR beta chains, with 10 million to 14 million shared. This table comes from immunoSEQ multiplex PCR, and its TCRdb copy is limited to in-frame clones, with some not included. V, J and clone size were drawn from that table, and D and trimming were deduced from the DNA. The sample shows some 170,000 clones, 80% of them seen only once. For this clone: Antigen specificity is unknown.

The sequencing sample was made of PBMCs. The rearrangement joins TRBV19 to TRBJ2-3, with D perhaps matching TRBD2 (5 bases). The TCR was taken from a woman in her fifties or sixties in good health and CMV-seronegative. In DNA form, the CDR3 reads TGTGCCAGTTCCAGGATCGAGAGGGGCACAGATACGCAGTATTTT. Translated, it gives CASSRIERGTDTQYF.